These 15 T cell receptor beta chains originate from one sample sequenced in a study of blood T cells in healthy people across ages. A sample-barcoded 5' primer and a J-beta primer mix were used in a second PCR of roughly 7 to 11 cycles. One entry per CDR3 protein, called by TCRdb with MiXCR from the 5' RACE reads. The data show 600,000 to 1,000,000 distinct CDR3 sequences, about 62% seen once. Sequencing input: blood. The receptors derive from a man aged 30-40 years in good health.

This clonotype was seen only a few times. This chain links TRBV7-3 with TRBJ2-1; 14 bases align to TRBD2. The length of the CDR3 is 15 residues. The germline V gene encodes CDR1 SGHTA and CDR2 FQGTGA. The J segment lost 7 bases and the V segment lost 4 bases, leaving 3 bases of the junction unmatched. The CDR3 is CASSSRTSGRNEQFF. Written as DNA, the CDR3 is TGTGCCAGCAGCTCTAGGACTAGCGGGAGGAATGAGCAGTTCTTC.

The rearrangement uses TRBV9 and TRBJ2-3; weak D call: TRBD2 (5 bases). This CDR3 is built from 12 residues. From germline, CDR1 is SGDLS and CDR2 YYNGEE. Here the CDR3 DNA reads TGTGCTAGTAGGCGGGTTGCAGATACGCAGTATTTT. Its protein product is CASRRVADTQYF. Filled out from reference TRBV9 and TRBJ2-3, the complete variable domain reads DSGVTQTPKHLITATGQRVTLRCSPRSGDLSVYWYQQSLDQGLQFLIQYYNGEERAKGNILERFSAQQFPDLHSELNLSSLELGDSALYFCASRRVADTQYFGPGTRLTVL.

The chain recombines TRBV7-3 with TRBJ2-6, with a tentative D call TRBD1 (5 bases). Germline CDR1 reads SGHTA; CDR2 reads FQGTGA. The germline V and J ends were trimmed by 4 bases and 4 bases, with 11 bases remaining between them. This CDR3 comprises 15 residues. In DNA form, the CDR3 reads TGTGCCAGCAGCTGGGGCCCGCCGGGGGCCAACGTCCTGACTTTC. Protein product: CASSWGPPGANVLTF.

This clonotype was counted only a few times. The chain employs TRBV15 and TRBJ1-2; a possible D gene is TRBD1 (5 bases). V dropped 4 bases and J dropped 2 bases, with 17 bases sitting between them. The CDR3 runs 16 residues. The germline gives CDR1 LNHNV, CDR2 YYDKDF (reference sequence). DNA of the CDR3: TGTGCCACCAGCAATACTGACCGGGACGGCAACTATGGCTACACCTTC. Its translation: CATSNTDRDGNYGYTF.

This clonotype was detected a few times. The V and J genes are TRBV29-1 and TRBJ2-5; possible D gene TRBD2, 6 bases. Germline V CDR1 and CDR2: SQVTM, ANQGSEA. V lost 6 bases and J 5 bases, leaving 16 bases between the germline ends. The CDR3 contains 13 residues. DNA of the CDR3: TGCAGCGTCTCACTCGGGGGTGGGGAGACCCAGTACTTC. Translation gives CSVSLGGGETQYF.

The chain links TRBV5-1 to TRBJ2-3; D might be TRBD2 (5 bases). CDR1 SGHRS and CDR2 YFSETQ come from the germline V gene. Deletions cut 2 bases from V and 2 bases from J, with 9 bases between. The CDR3 spans 14 residues. CDR3 in DNA: TGCGCCAGCAGCTTTAGCGACCACACAGATACGCAGTATTTT. It is translated as CASSFSDHTDTQYF.

The J gene is TRBJ2-7, the V gene TRBV6-5; 9 bases are a match to TRBD1. The CDR3 has 16 residues. In germline, CDR1 is MNHEY, CDR2 SVGAGI. The V segment lost 5 bases and the J segment 0 bases; nucleotides outside the gene matches: 8. Written as DNA, the CDR3 is TGTGCCAGCAGTCGACGTTCACAGGGGGCCTCCTACGAGCAGTACTTC. Protein: CASSRRSQGASYEQYF.

A few counts support this clonotype. This sequence joins TRBV29-1 and TRBJ2-3, with D tentatively TRBD1 (5 bases). This CDR3 has 13 residues. Germline lookup yields CDR1 SQVTM and CDR2 ANQGSEA. With 7 bases removed from V and 0 bases from J, the gap between germline ends came to 11 bases. The CDR3 DNA is TGCAGCGGACAGCTTGCTAGCACAGATACGCAGTATTTT. Translated, it gives CSGQLASTDTQYF.

The genes are TRBV20-1 and TRBJ1-2; TRBD1 might be the D (5 bases). The germline V gene has CDR1 DFQATT and CDR2 SNEGSKA (reference sequence). The germline V and J ends were trimmed by 6 bases and 2 bases, with 16 bases remaining between them. The CDR3 is 14 amino acids. DNA of the CDR3: TGCAGTGCCGGTACAAGGGGAGCAAACTATGGCTACACCTTC. Residues: CSAGTRGANYGYTF.

The V and J genes are TRBV15 and TRBJ2-5; D possibly corresponds to TRBD1 (6 bases). The DNA matches TRBJ2-7 better at its end, which makes the J call doubtful. In germline, CDR1 is LNHNV, CDR2 YYDKDF (reference sequence). The length of the CDR3 is 14 residues. The CDR3 DNA is TGTGCCACCAGCAGAGGTGGACAGAACTACGAGCAGTACTTC. Protein: CATSRGGQNYEQYF.

The chain is built from TRBV7-9 and TRBJ2-5; no firm D call. The CDR3 spans 17 residues. Between the trimmed V and J ends, which lost 0 bases and 0 bases, there was a span of 14 bases. The germline V gene has CDR1 SEHNR and CDR2 FQNEAQ (reference sequence). As DNA, the CDR3 is TGTGCCAGCAGCTTAGCGGGCACCCAATGGTACCAAGAGACCCAGTACTTC. Translation: CASSLAGTQWYQETQYF.

The chain is built from TRBV3-1 and TRBJ2-5; D is ambiguous. The CDR3 is 15 residues long. V was cut by 1 base and J by 2 bases, with 11 bases left in between. Germline assignment: CDR1 LGHDT and CDR2 YNNKEL (reference sequence). The CDR3 DNA follows: TGTGCCAGCAGCCAAGGGGTCACCTCACAAGAGACCCAGTACTTC. Translating gives CASSQGVTSQETQYF.

The chain carries TRBV10-3 and TRBJ2-5, with 15 bases matching TRBD2. The germline V gene has CDR1 ENHRY and CDR2 SYGVKD. After removal of 2 bases from V and 11 bases from J, the junction contained 6 bases not matched to a gene. This CDR3 has 15 amino acids. As DNA, the CDR3 is TGTGCCATCAGTGAGGGGACTAGCGGGGGGAATGAGCAGTACTTC. Amino acids: CAISEGTSGGNEQYF.

Only a few counts were recorded for this clonotype. This chain links TRBV4-3 with TRBJ2-1; 7 positions agree with TRBD1. The CDR3 covers 15 residues. The V segment lost 3 bases and the J segment 4 bases; nucleotides outside the gene matches: 6. Germline CDR1 and CDR2: LGHNA and YSLEER. The CDR3 reads CASSHQGGGYNEQFF. The CDR3, as DNA: TGCGCCAGCAGCCACCAAGGGGGCGGTTACAATGAGCAGTTCTTC.

The gene calls are TRBV11-1 and TRBJ2-7, with TRBD2 matching over 7 bases. The CDR3 length is 16 residues. Germline lookup yields CDR1 SGHAT and CDR2 FQDESV (reference sequence). V lost 2 bases, J lost 6 bases, and 13 bases stayed unmatched. Written as DNA, the CDR3 is TGTGCCAGCAGCTTAAGCATTCAGGGAGGGAACCCCGAGCAGTACTTC. This translates into CASSLSIQGGNPEQYF.